The 18 T cell receptor beta chains given below trace back to one sample, sequenced in a study of human T cells and chemical hapten exposure. Time point: patch test 3, about 24 weeks after DPC sensitization. The treatment here: therapeutic diphenylcyclopropenone sensitization with weekly scalp DPC. Total RNA was isolated from unfractionated whole blood. TCRdb passed the RACE reads through MiXCR, listing each CDR3 protein once. The sample shows tens of thousands of distinct CDR3 sequences, roughly 9.5% of them seen only once. The sequencing here drew on whole blood, taken in connection with sensitization to the hapten diphenylcyclopropenone (DPC). Receptor source: a man aged 50 or older with alopecia areata. Some clones in this sample may be carry-over from other donors' samples.

This clonotype was picked up a small number of times. The chain employs TRBV5-1 and TRBJ2-1, with TRBD2 identical over 9 bases. This CDR3 is built from 15 residues. V was clipped by 2 bases and J by 2 bases; unmatched bases: 2. The V gene's germline CDR1 is SGHRS and CDR2 YFSETQ. The CDR3 DNA reads TGCGCCAGCAGCTTAGGCGGGAGGGCCTACAATGAGCAGTTCTTC. It is translated as CASSLGGRAYNEQFF. The complete variable domain, with remaining parts taken from reference TRBV5-1 and TRBJ2-1, reads KAGVTQTPRYLIKTRGQQVTLSCSPISGHRSVSWYQQTPGQGLQFLFEYFSETQRNKGNFPGRFSGRQFSNSRSEMNVSTLELGDSALYLCASSLGGRAYNEQFFGPGTRLTVL.

The chain carries TRBV6-5 and TRBJ2-1; TRBD2 matches at 7 bases. The CDR3 totals 14 residues. In germline, CDR1 is MNHEY, CDR2 SVGAGI. Trimming removed 2 bases from V and 9 bases from J; junction bases left unmatched: 7. The CDR3 here is CASSYRRDYPEQFF. The CDR3 DNA follows: TGTGCCAGCAGTTACCGGCGGGACTACCCTGAGCAGTTCTTC.

This clonotype was seen more than once but under ten times. The chain employs TRBV4-2 and TRBJ2-1, with D unclear. CDR1 and CDR2 (germline): LGHNA, YNFKEQ. With 0 bases removed from V and 5 bases from J, the gap between germline ends came to 8 bases. The CDR3 covers 14 residues. The CDR3 here is CASSQDPGDNEQFF. DNA for the CDR3: TGTGCCAGCAGCCAAGATCCGGGCGACAATGAGCAGTTCTTC.

This chain connects TRBV28 to TRBJ2-6, with a possible D match to TRBD1 (6 bases). Deletions cut 5 bases from V and 0 bases from J, with 8 bases between. This CDR3 region has 15 residues. The germline V gene has CDR1 MDHEN and CDR2 SYDVKM. CDR3 DNA: TGTGCCAGCAGTACAGGGAGCTCTGGGGCCAACGTCCTGACTTTC. The encoded protein is CASSTGSSGANVLTF.

In this sample, this clonotype turned up a few times. This chain uses TRBV28 with TRBJ2-7; D may be TRBD2 (5 bases). This CDR3 has 14 amino acids. V was clipped by 3 bases and J by 3 bases, with 12 bases between them. The germline V gene encodes CDR1 MDHEN and CDR2 SYDVKM. The CDR3 sequence: CASSFSGGLYEQYF. As DNA, the CDR3 is TGTGCCAGCAGTTTTTCCGGAGGCCTCTACGAGCAGTACTTC.

This chain joins TRBV15 and TRBJ2-1; D is uncertain. Germline-derived CDR1 and CDR2 are LNHNV and YYDKDF (reference sequence). CDR3 length: 15 amino acids. V was trimmed by 1 base and J by 1 base, leaving 8 bases between them. The CDR3 DNA follows: TGTGCCACCAGCAGAGTCGCATTATCCTACAATGAGCAGTTCTTC. Translated, it gives CATSRVALSYNEQFF.

This clonotype occurred many times. The J gene is TRBJ2-5, the V gene TRBV7-3, with 7 bases identical to TRBD1. Germline V lookup: CDR1 SGHTA, CDR2 FQGTGA. The CDR3 contains 16 residues. Unmatched junction bases numbered 8, after V lost 2 bases and J lost 2 bases. The CDR3 DNA reads as TGTGCCAGCAGCTTAGAAGTGGGGACAGCACAAGAGACCCAGTACTTC. Protein product: CASSLEVGTAQETQYF.

In this sample, this clonotype turned up a few times. V and J are TRBV7-3 and TRBJ2-3, with TRBD2 matching 7 bases. Trimming cost V 6 bases and J 4 bases; bases outside gene matches: 10. CDR1 is SGHTA and CDR2 is FQGTGA in the germline V gene. The CDR3 has 15 residues. CDR3 protein: CASSHGRNIADTQYF. Written as DNA, the CDR3 is TGTGCCAGCAGTCACGGGAGGAATATCGCAGATACGCAGTATTTT.

Here the CDR3 DNA reads TGTGCCAGCGGATTTGGTGATACCGGGGAGCTGTTTTTT. This sequence encodes CASGFGDTGELFF. The chain uses TRBV7-2 and TRBJ2-2; D remains ambiguous. This CDR3 is 13 amino acids long. Germline V CDR1 and CDR2: SGHTA, FQGNSA. Trimming removed 8 bases from V and 5 bases from J, with 12 bases in between.

This clonotype was detected many times. The rearrangement joins TRBV27 to TRBJ2-7; 7 bases are shared with TRBD2. CDR1 is MNHEY and CDR2 is SMNVEV in the germline V gene (reference sequence). The CDR3 runs 17 residues. J gave up 0 bases and V 5 bases, and 13 bases lay outside the gene matches. The CDR3 region is CASSPTPSGPSSYEQYF. For the CDR3, the DNA is TGTGCCAGCAGTCCCACCCCTAGCGGCCCGAGCTCCTACGAGCAGTACTTC.

This clonotype was seen a few times. This chain uses TRBV7-2 with TRBJ2-5; unclear D gene. Trimming cost V 6 bases and J 5 bases, with 16 bases left between them. The CDR3 loop spans 14 amino acids. The V gene's germline CDR1 is SGHTA and CDR2 FQGNSA. CDR3: CASSPPLSRETQYF. The CDR3, as DNA: TGTGCCAGCAGTCCGCCACTGAGCCGCGAGACCCAGTACTTC.

This clonotype was found many times. CDR3 amino acids: CASSLTGVGTEAFF. CDR3 nucleotides: TGTGCCAGCAGCCTCACAGGGGTTGGGACTGAAGCTTTCTTT. This chain connects TRBV28 to TRBJ1-1, with 7 bases matching TRBD1. Trimming cost V 6 bases and J 5 bases; bases outside gene matches: 9. CDR3 length: 14 amino acids. Germline V CDR1 and CDR2: MDHEN, SYDVKM.

This chain joins TRBV5-5 and TRBJ2-5, with TRBD2 identical over 8 bases. After removal of 4 bases from V and 7 bases from J, the junction contained 12 bases not matched to a gene. CDR1 SGHKS and CDR2 YYEKEE come from the germline V gene (reference sequence). The length of the CDR3 is 15 residues. CDR3 in amino acids: CASSPIRSGGGTQYF. In DNA, the CDR3 is TGTGCCAGCAGCCCCATCAGGAGCGGGGGAGGGACCCAGTACTTC.

This clonotype was seen repeatedly, ten times or more. V gene TRBV27 combines with J gene TRBJ1-1; maybe TRBD1 (6 bases). Germline-derived CDR1 and CDR2 are MNHEY and SMNVEV (reference sequence). The CDR3 length is 14 residues. The V and J ends lost 3 bases and 1 base respectively, with 9 bases between them. The CDR3 loop reads CASSLGGRNTEAFF. In DNA form, the CDR3 reads TGTGCCAGCAGTTTGGGGGGGCGGAACACTGAAGCTTTCTTT.

For the CDR3, the DNA is TGCAACGGGGTAGCGGACCTCAATGAGCAGTTCTTC. It is translated as CNGVADLNEQFF. V usage is TRBV29-1 and J usage is TRBJ2-1; D might be TRBD2 (6 bases). The CDR3 runs 12 residues. Germline assignment: CDR1 SQVTM and CDR2 ANQGSEA.

This clonotype has more than one count but fewer than ten. The rearrangement uses TRBV18 and TRBJ2-7; 11 nucleotides line up with TRBD2. The CDR3 contains 15 residues. Trimming at V came to 3 bases and at J to 6 bases, leaving 7 bases not matched to a gene. Germline CDR1 is KGHSH and CDR2 is LQKENI. In DNA, the CDR3 is TGTGCCAGCTCACCTGTAGCGGGAGGGCCAGGCGAGCAGTACTTC. Protein product: CASSPVAGGPGEQYF. The entire variable domain, with the rest obtained from reference TRBV18 and TRBJ2-7, is as follows: NAGVMQNPRHLVRRRGQEARLRCSPMKGHSHVYWYRQLPEEGLKFMVYLQKENIIDESGMPKERFSAEFPKEGPSILRIQQVVRGDSAAYFCASSPVAGGPGEQYFGPGTRLTVT.

The table lists this clonotype with a few counts. The chain combines TRBV7-2 with TRBJ2-2; no clear D. The CDR3 extends over 14 amino acids. From germline, CDR1 is SGHTA and CDR2 FQGNSA. V shed 1 base and J shed 3 bases, with 6 bases lying between them. The CDR3 DNA reads as TGTGCCAGCAGCTTAGGACGGGACACCGGGGAGCTGTTTTTT. Its protein is CASSLGRDTGELFF.

This clonotype was counted a few times. V usage is TRBV7-2 and J usage is TRBJ2-5, with D possibly TRBD1 on 6 matching bases. From germline, CDR1 is SGHTA and CDR2 FQGNSA. This CDR3 is 15 amino acids long. V was cut by 5 bases and J by 2 bases, with 15 bases left in between. Here the CDR3 DNA reads TGTGCCAGCAGCCTAGGACAGAAACGTCAAGAGACCCAGTACTTC. Translation gives CASSLGQKRQETQYF.